The T cell receptor (beta chain) under discussion was sequenced for a study of OX40 agonist ivuxolimab in advanced cancers. Profiling relied on immunoSEQ multiplex PCR, and the TCRdb table lists in-frame clones only, not all of them. The table lists under 95,000 clones, over 90% of them singletons. A word on this clone: The antigen is undetermined.

The germline V and J ends were trimmed by 7 bases and 0 bases, with 9 bases remaining between them. Germline V gene sequence: CDR1 MGHRA, CDR2 YSYEKL. CDR3 length: 13 amino acids. Study-wide findings and caveats: People who partly responded at 0.1-3.0 mg/kg had some of the least clonal expansion seen.

Source: CD4+ or CD8+ T cells sorted from blood, taken in a trial of the OX40 agonist ivuxolimab. The source of this sequence is an adult with an advanced solid tumor such as melanoma, head and neck, liver or kidney cancer. V gene TRBV4-1 combines with J gene TRBJ1-1; D is uncertain. CDR3 DNA sequence: TGCGCCAGCACTTTTACATTGAACACTGAAGCTTTCTTT. Translating it yields CASTFTLNTEAFF.